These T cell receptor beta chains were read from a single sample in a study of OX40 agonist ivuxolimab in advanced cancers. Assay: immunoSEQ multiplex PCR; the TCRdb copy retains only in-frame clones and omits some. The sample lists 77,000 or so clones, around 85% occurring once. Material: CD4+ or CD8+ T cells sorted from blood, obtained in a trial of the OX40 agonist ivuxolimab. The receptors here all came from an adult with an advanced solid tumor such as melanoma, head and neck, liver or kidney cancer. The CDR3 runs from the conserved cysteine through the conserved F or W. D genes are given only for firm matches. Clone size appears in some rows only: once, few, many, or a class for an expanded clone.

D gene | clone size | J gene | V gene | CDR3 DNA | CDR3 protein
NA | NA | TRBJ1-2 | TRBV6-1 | TGTGCCAGCAGTGCCGGAGAAATGAAACACTATGGCTACACCTTC | CASSAGEMKHYGYTF
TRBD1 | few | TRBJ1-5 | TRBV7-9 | TGTGCCAGCAGCGCCACAGACAGGGGGTATCAGCCCCAGCATTTT | CASSATDRGYQPQHF
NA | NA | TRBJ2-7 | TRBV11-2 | TGTGCCAGCAGCTTGGGGGGCGTGACAGGGACCTCCTACGAGCAGTACTTC | CASSLGGVTGTSYEQYF
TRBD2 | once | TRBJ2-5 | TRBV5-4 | TGTGCCAGCAGCCTACCCAAAGGGGCTAGCGGGAAACAAGAGACCCAGTACTTC | CASSLPKGASGKQETQYF
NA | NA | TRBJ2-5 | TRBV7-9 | TGTGCCAGCAGCTTTAGGCTAGCGAGTGAGACCCAGTACTTC | CASSFRLASETQYF
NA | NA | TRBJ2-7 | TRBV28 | TGTGCCAGCAGTGTGACCGGGAGTCGGTCCTACGAGCAGTACTTC | CASSVTGSRSYEQYF
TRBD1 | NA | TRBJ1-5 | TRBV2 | TGTGCCAGCAGTGCGGGGCAGGGGGCGAATCAGCCCCAGCATTTT | CASSAGQGANQPQHF
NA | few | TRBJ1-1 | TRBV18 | TGTGCCAGCTCACCGGGAGCGAACACTGAAGCTTTCTTT | CASSPGANTEAFF
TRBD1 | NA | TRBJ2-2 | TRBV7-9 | TGTGCCAGCAGCCAACAGGGGAGCACCGGGGAGCTGTTTTTT | CASSQQGSTGELFF
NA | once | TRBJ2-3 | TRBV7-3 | TGTGCCAGCAGCTTACGGGGAGGCCCAGATACGCAGTATTTT | CASSLRGGPDTQYF
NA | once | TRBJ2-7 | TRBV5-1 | TGCGCCAGCAGTGTGGACGGAGGAGGTTGGACCTACGAGCAGTACTTC | CASSVDGGGWTYEQYF
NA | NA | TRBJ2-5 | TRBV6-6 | TGTGCCAGCAGTTACCGGGAACGGCTCGGGGAGACCCAGTACTTC | CASSYRERLGETQYF
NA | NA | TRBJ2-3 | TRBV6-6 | TGTGCCAGCCGGGACTCCTCCACAGATACGCAGTATTTT | CASRDSSTDTQYF
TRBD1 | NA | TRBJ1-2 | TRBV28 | TGTGCCAGCAGTTTACTCGGACAGGATTCTAACTATGGCTACACCTTC | CASSLLGQDSNYGYTF
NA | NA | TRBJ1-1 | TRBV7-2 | TGTGCCAGCAGCTTAGGACCCGCCCCGAACACTGAAGCTTTCTTT | CASSLGPAPNTEAFF
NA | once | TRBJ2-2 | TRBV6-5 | TGTGCCAGCAGTTATCCGACGGCCGCGACCGGGGAGCTGTTTTTT | CASSYPTAATGELFF
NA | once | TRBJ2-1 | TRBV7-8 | TGTGCCAGCAGCTTAGGGGGGCTCTACAATGAGCAGTTCTTC | CASSLGGLYNEQFF
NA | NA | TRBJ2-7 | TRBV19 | TGTGCCACCCATGGGGGGGCGGGACAGCAGTACTTC | CATHGGAGQQYF
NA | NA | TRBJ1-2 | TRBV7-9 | TGTGCCAGCAGCTTGGGAGATACTAACTATGGCTACACCTTC | CASSLGDTNYGYTF
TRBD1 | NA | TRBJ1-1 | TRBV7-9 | TGTGCCAGCACCGAAACAGGGGCTACTGAAGCTTTCTTT | CASTETGATEAFF
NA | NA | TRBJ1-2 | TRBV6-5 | TGTGCCAGCAGGACCGGGACGCGGGGCTACACCTTC | CASRTGTRGYTF
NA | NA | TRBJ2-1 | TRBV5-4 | TGTGCCAGCAGCTTATCTATATACAATGAGCAGTTCTTC | CASSLSIYNEQFF
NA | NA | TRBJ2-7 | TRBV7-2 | TGTGCCAGCAGCTTGCAAGGGACCCTTACAATCGAGCAGTACTTC | CASSLQGTLTIEQYF
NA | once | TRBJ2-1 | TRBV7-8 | TGTGCCAGCAGCTCATTGTCGGGACTTTACAATGAGCAGTTCTTC | CASSSLSGLYNEQFF
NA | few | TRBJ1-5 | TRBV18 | TGTGCCAGCTCAAGCCCGGGTATCCTCTGGCCCCAGCATTTT | CASSSPGILWPQHF
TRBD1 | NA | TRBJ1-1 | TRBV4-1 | TGCGCCAGCAGCCAACGGGCAACAGGGGCGAACACTGAAGCTTTCTTT | CASSQRATGANTEAFF
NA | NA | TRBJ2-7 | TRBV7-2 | TGTGCCAGCAGTCCGGGCAGGGTTTTATACGAGCAGTACTTC | CASSPGRVLYEQYF
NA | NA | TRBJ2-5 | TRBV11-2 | TGTGCCAGCAGCTTTCGGGACGGGAGTGGGGAGACCCAGTACTTC | CASSFRDGSGETQYF
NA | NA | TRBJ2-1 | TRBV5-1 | TGCGCCAGCAGCTTGGATGGGACAAGCGGCAATGAGCAGTTCTTC | CASSLDGTSGNEQFF
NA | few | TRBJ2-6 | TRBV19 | TGTGCCAGTAGTATAGAGGGCTCTGGGGCCAACGTCCTGACTTTC | CASSIEGSGANVLTF
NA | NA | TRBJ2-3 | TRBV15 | TGTGCCACCAGCAGAGGGGGCACAGATACGCAGTATTTT | CATSRGGTDTQYF
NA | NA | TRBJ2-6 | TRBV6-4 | TGTGCCAGCAGTGACGATCACTCTGGGGCCAACGTCCTGACTTTC | CASSDDHSGANVLTF
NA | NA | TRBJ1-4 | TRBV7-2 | TGTGCCAGCAGCTTATTAGGCAGGACTAATGAAAAACTGTTTTTT | CASSLLGRTNEKLFF
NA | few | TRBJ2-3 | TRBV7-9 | TGTGCCAGCAGCTTGTACTTGGGGGCCACAGATACGCAGTATTTT | CASSLYLGATDTQYF
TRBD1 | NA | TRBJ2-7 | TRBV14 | TGTGCCAGCAGCCAAGATCGGGGACAGGGGAACTCCTACGAGCAGTACTTC | CASSQDRGQGNSYEQYF
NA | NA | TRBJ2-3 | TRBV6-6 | TGTGCCAGCAGCCTCACAGATACGCAGTATTTT | CASSLTDTQYF
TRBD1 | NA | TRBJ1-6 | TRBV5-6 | TGTGCCAGCAGCCCCCGGGACAGGGGCTTGGGCTCCTATAATTCACCCCTCCACTTT | CASSPRDRGLGSYNSPLHF
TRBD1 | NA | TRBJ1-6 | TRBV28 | TGTGCCAGCAGTCCAGGACAGGGATATTCACCCCTCCACTTT | CASSPGQGYSPLHF
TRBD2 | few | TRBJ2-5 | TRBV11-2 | TGTGCCAGCAGCTTAGTTCTACTAGCGGGGGGCCAAGAGACCCAGTACTTC | CASSLVLLAGGQETQYF
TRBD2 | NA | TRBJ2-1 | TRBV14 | TGTGCCAGCAGCCAAGCAGGCGGGGGGGCCATCGTCTTC | CASSQAGGGAIVF
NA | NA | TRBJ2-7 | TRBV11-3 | TGTGCCAGCAGCTTATCCGGCCGGGGACACGAGCAGTACTTC | CASSLSGRGHEQYF